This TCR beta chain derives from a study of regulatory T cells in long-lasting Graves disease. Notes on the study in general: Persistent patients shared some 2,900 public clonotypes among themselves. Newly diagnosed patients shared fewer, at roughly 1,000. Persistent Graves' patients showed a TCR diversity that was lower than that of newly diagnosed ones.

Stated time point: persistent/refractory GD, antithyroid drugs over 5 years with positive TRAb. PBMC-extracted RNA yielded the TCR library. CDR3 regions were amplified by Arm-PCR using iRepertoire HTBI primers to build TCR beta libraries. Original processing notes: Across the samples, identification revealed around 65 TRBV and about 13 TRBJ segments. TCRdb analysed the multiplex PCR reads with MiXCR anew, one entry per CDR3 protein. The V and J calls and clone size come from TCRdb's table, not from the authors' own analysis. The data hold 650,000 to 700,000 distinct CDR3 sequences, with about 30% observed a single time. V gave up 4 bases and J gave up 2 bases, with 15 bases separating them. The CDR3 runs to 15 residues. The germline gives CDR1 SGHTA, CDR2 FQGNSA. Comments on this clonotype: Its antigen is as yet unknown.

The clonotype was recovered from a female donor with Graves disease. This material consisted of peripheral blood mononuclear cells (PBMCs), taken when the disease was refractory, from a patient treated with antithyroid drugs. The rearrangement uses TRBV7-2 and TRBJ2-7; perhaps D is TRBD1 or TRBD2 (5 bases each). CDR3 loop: CASSYYRDGAYEQYF. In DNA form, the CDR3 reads TGTGCCAGCAGCTATTACCGGGACGGAGCCTACGAGCAGTACTTC.